This T cell receptor beta chain was documented in a study of T cell repertoires in cytomegalovirus infection. Study as a whole: CMV infection and matching HLA type were both indicated by public TCR beta signatures.

V was clipped by 6 bases and J by 0 bases, with 15 bases between them. The CDR3 runs 15 residues. Germline V gene sequence: CDR1 MNHEY, CDR2 SVGEGT. As concerns this clonotype: Its antigen is unidentified.

TCRdb re-analysed the reads in MiXCR, keeping a single row per CDR3 protein. Of 450,000 to 650,000 distinct CDR3 sequences in the sample, 26% were seen once. General observations from the study: Summed frequency of shared TCR beta families picked out CMV carriers who also had the relevant HLA. CMV-specific HLA-C-restricted TCR beta clonotypes dominated the ex vivo response.

Sequencing was carried out using PBMCs. The receptor was isolated from a human donor in good health (CMV status not recorded). Some clones in this sample may be carry-over from other donors' samples. The genes are TRBV6-2 or TRBV6-3 and TRBJ2-7; TRBD1 might be the D (5 bases). The CDR3 DNA is TGTGCCAGCAGCCCGAAGGGGTCGTACTCCTACGAGCAGTACGTC. Translated, it gives CASSPKGSYSYEQYV.